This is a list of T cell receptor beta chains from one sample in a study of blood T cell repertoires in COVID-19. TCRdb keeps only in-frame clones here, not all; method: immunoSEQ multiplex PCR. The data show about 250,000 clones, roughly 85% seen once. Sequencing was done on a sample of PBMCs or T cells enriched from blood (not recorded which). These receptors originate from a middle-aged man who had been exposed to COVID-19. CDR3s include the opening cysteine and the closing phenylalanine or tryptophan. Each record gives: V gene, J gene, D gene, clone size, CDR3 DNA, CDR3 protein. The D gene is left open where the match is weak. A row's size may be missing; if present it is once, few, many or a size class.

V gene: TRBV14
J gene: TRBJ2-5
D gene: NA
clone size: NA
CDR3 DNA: TGTGCCAGCAGCCAAGGGAGGTGGACCCAGTACTTC
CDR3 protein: CASSQGRWTQYF

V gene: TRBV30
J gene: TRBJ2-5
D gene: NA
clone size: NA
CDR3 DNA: TGTGCCTACAAGACCCGGACAGTGTACCAAGAGACCCAGTACTTC
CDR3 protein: CAYKTRTVYQETQYF

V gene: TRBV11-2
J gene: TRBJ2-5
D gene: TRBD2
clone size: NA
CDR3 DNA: TGTGCCAGCAGCTCCACGGGGGGGCTGGAGACCCAGTACTTC
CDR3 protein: CASSSTGGLETQYF

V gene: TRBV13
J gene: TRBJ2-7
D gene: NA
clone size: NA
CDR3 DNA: TGTGCCAGCAGCTTACTAAACATGGGCCGCGAGCAGTACTTC
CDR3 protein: CASSLLNMGREQYF

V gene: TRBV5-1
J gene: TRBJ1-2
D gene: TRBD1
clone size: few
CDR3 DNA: TGCGCCAGCAGCTTGGTCGACAGGGTATCGTATGGCTACACCTTC
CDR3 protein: CASSLVDRVSYGYTF

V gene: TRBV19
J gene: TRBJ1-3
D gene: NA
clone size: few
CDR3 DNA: TGTGCCAGTAGCACCCCATTTAACAGGGACCCTGGAAACACCATATATTTT
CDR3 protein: CASSTPFNRDPGNTIYF

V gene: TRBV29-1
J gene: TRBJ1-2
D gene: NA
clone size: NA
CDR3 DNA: TGCAGCGTTGATACAGGCGGTAAAGCTAACTATGGCTACACCTTC
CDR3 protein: CSVDTGGKANYGYTF

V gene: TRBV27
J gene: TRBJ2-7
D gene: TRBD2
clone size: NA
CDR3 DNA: TGTGCCAGCAGTCCACGGACTAGCGGGAGGGCCAAAGCGTACTTC
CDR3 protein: CASSPRTSGRAKAYF

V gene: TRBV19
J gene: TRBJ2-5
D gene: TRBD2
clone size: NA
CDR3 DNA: TGTGCCAGTAGTATAGTTGGTAGCGGGGAGACCCAGTACTTC
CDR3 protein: CASSIVGSGETQYF

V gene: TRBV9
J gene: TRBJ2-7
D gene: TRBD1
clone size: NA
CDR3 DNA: TGTGCCAGCAGCGTAGCGTCCGCAGGGGGTTACGAGCAGTACTTC
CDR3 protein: CASSVASAGGYEQYF

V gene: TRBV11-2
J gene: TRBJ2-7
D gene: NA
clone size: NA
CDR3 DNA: TGTGCCAGCAGCTTAGATAGTAGTTTGGGCAGGCTCTACGAGCAGTACTTC
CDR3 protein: CASSLDSSLGRLYEQYF

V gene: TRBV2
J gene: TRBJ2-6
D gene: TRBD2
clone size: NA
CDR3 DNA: TGTGCCAGCAGTGGGGTGGCGGGAGGAGATGGGGCCAACGTCCTGACTTTC
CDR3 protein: CASSGVAGGDGANVLTF

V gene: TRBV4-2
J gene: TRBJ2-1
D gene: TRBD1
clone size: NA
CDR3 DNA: TGTGCCAGCAGCCAACTAACGACAGGGAACAATGAGCAGTTCTTC
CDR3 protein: CASSQLTTGNNEQFF

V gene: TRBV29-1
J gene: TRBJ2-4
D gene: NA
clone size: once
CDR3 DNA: TGCAGCGCGCGCGAAGGCCTGTTTGCGGTGGCCAAAAACATTCAGTACTTC
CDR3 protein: CSAREGLFAVAKNIQYF

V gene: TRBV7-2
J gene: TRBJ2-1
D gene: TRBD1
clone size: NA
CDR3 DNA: TGTGCCAGCAGCTTAACCCCTGGGACAGTTTTCAATGAGCAGTTCTTC
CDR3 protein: CASSLTPGTVFNEQFF

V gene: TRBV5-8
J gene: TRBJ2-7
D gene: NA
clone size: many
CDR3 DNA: TGTGCCAGCAGCTTGGGCGGCTCGACCTACGAGCAGTACTTC
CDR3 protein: CASSLGGSTYEQYF

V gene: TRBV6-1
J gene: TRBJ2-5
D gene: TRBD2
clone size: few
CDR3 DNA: TGTGCCAGCAGTGAAAGAATAGCGGGAGCAGAGACCCAGTACTTC
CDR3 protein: CASSERIAGAETQYF

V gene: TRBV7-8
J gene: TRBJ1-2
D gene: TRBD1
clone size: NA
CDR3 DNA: TGTGCCAGCAGCTTCCCCGGGACAGGGAACATCTATGGCTACACCTTC
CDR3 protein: CASSFPGTGNIYGYTF

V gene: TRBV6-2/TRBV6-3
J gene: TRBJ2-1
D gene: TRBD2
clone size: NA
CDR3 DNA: TGTGCCAGCAGTTACATCGGACTAGCGGGCCGCTTCAATGAGCAGTTCTTC
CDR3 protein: CASSYIGLAGRFNEQFF

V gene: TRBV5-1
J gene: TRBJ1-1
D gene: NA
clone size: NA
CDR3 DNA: TGCGCCAGCAGCTTGGAGTATACAATCACTGAAGCTTTCTTT
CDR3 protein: CASSLEYTITEAFF

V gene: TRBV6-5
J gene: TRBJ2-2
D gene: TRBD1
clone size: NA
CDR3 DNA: TGTGCCAGCGGGACAGTTTCCACCGGGGAGCTGTTTTTT
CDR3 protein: CASGTVSTGELFF

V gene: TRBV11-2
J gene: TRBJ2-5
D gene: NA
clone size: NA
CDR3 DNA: TGTGCCAGCTTAGGGGGGGGGCAACAGACCCAGTACTTC
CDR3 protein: CASLGGGQQTQYF

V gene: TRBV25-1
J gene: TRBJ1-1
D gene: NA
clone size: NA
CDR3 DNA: TGTGCCAGCAGTGAACAGGTAGGGGCCGAGGCTTTCTTT
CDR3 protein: CASSEQVGAEAFF

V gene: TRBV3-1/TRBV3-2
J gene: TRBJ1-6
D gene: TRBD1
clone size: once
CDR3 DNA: TGTGCCAGCAGACTAAGCACACAGGGGTTCGTTAATTCACCCCTCCACTTT
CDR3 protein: CASRLSTQGFVNSPLHF

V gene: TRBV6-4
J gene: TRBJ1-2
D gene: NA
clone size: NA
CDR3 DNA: TGTGCCAGCAGGGGCCCCGCCAGCTATGGCTACACCTTC
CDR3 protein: CASRGPASYGYTF

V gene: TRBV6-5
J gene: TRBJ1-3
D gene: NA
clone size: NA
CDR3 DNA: TGTGCCAGTGTGACAGCTTCTGGAAACACCATATATTTT
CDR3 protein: CASVTASGNTIYF

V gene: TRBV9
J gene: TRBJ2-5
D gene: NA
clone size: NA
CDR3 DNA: TGTGCCAGCAGCGTAGGTTCCGGCGGGATAAGATGGGAGACCCAGTACTTC
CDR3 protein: CASSVGSGGIRWETQYF

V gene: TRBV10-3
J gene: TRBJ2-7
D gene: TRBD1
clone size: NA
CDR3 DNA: TGTGCCACAACAAGTCCGGGGACAGCCTACTCCTACGAGCAGTACTTC
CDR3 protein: CATTSPGTAYSYEQYF

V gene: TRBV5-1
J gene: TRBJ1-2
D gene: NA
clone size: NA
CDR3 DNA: TGCGCCAGCAGCCCTGACAGGCCCAACTATGGCTACACCTTC
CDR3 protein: CASSPDRPNYGYTF

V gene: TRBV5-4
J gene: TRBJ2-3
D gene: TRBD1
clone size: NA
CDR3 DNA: TGTGCCAGCAGCCCTCCGGGACAGACCACAGATACGCAGTATTTT
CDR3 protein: CASSPPGQTTDTQYF

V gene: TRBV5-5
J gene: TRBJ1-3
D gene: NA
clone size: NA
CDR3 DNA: TGTGCCAGCAGCGGGACACCTTTCTCTGGAAACACCATATATTTT
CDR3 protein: CASSGTPFSGNTIYF

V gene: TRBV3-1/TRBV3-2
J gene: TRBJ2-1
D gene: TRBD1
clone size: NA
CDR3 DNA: TGTGCCAGCAGCCTCGGGACAGGTGGCAATGAGCAGTTCTTC
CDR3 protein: CASSLGTGGNEQFF

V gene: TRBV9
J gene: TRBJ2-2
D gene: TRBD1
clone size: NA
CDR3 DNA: TGTGCCACCAGGACAGGGGGCACGTCCGGGGAGCTGTTTTTT
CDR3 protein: CATRTGGTSGELFF

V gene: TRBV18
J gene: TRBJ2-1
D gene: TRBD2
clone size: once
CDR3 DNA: TGTGCCAGCTCACGGACTAGCGGACTCTACAATGAGCAGTTCTTC
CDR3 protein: CASSRTSGLYNEQFF

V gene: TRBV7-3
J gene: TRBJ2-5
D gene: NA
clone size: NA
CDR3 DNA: TGTGCCAGCAGCTTAAGAGGGGGTAGGGAGACCCAGTACTTC
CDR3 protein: CASSLRGGRETQYF